The 26 T cell receptor beta chains listed next were all sequenced from one sample in a study of cytomegalovirus exposure and HLA in healthy donors. Primers: 60 Vbeta forward and 13 Jbeta reverse. Libraries were prepared by immunoSEQ multiplex PCR; TCRdb keeps only in-frame clonotypes and omits some of them. This sample has some 100,000 clones, with about 70% found just once. The specimen was PBMCs. The origin of the receptors is a human donor in good health.

V and J are TRBV18 and TRBJ1-5, with a weak D call TRBD1 (5 bases). The CDR3 consists of 15 residues. V lost 6 bases and J 2 bases, leaving 14 bases between the germline ends. CDR1 is KGHSH and CDR2 is LQKENI in the germline V gene. Written as DNA, the CDR3 is TGTGCCAGCTCTCAGGGCGACTCGGGCAATCAGCCCCAGCATTTT. Its translation: CASSQGDSGNQPQHF.

This clone was recorded a few times. The chain combines TRBV5-1 with TRBJ1-2; 9 bases agree with TRBD1. The V segment lost 4 bases and the J segment 3 bases; nucleotides outside the gene matches: 4. The germline V gene has CDR1 SGHRS and CDR2 YFSETQ. The CDR3 covers 14 residues. The CDR3 spells CASSKGDRDYGYTF. CDR3 DNA sequence: TGCGCCAGCAGCAAGGGGGACAGGGACTATGGCTACACCTTC.

This chain connects TRBV4-1 to TRBJ2-7; the match to TRBD2 covers 13 bases. The V and J ends lost 3 bases and 4 bases, in that order; junction bases with no gene match: 3. CDR3 length: 15 residues. Germline values: CDR1 MGHRA, CDR2 YSYEKL. The CDR3 loop is CASSHMTSGRYEQYF. The DNA of the CDR3 is TGCGCCAGCAGCCACATGACTAGCGGGAGGTACGAGCAGTACTTC.

The CDR3 DNA is TGTGCCAGCAGCGTAGCGGGGGGACACCCGTACGAGCAGTACTTC. This translates into CASSVAGGHPYEQYF. The chain employs TRBV9 and TRBJ2-7, with D perhaps matching TRBD2 (7 bases). V lost 0 bases and J lost 4, with 14 bases in between. The CDR3 runs to 15 residues. CDR1 and CDR2 (germline): SGDLS, YYNGEE.

The V and J genes are TRBV5-1 and TRBJ2-5, with 12 nucleotides matching TRBD1. The CDR3 sequence is 15 residues long. V was clipped by 0 bases and J by 4 bases; unmatched bases: 1. Germline V lookup: CDR1 SGHRS, CDR2 YFSETQ. CDR3 bases: TGCGCCAGCAGCTTGGGGGACAGGGGGCGAGAGACCCAGTACTTC. Translating it yields CASSLGDRGRETQYF.

This chain links TRBV2 with TRBJ1-4; D not resolved. CDR1 is SNHLY and CDR2 is FYNNEI in the germline V gene. The CDR3 has 13 residues. Trimming stripped 8 bases from V and 0 bases from J, with 7 bases between. As DNA, the CDR3 is TGTGCCAGCTGGAGGACAACTAATGAAAAACTGTTTTTT. It specifies CASWRTTNEKLFF.

Only a few counts were recorded for this clone. The chain uses TRBV7-8 and TRBJ1-5; 9 nucleotides align to TRBD1. The CDR3 length is 15 residues. CDR1 SGHVS and CDR2 FQNEAQ come from the germline V gene. Trimming took 2 bases from V and 7 from J; bases not matched to a gene: 6. The CDR3 DNA follows: TGTGCCAGCAGCTTACCAGGGACAGGGAACCAGCCCCAGCATTTT. This codes for CASSLPGTGNQPQHF. The whole variable domain, remainder taken from reference TRBV7-8 and TRBJ1-5, is GAGVSQSPRYKVAKRGQDVALRCDPISGHVSLFWYQQALGQGPEFLTYFQNEAQLDKSGLPSDRFFAERPEGSVSTLKIQRTQQEDSAVYLCASSLPGTGNQPQHFGDGTRLSIL.

This clone was seen a handful of times. The chain carries TRBV5-6 and TRBJ2-7; 10 bases align to TRBD1. Germline-derived CDR1 and CDR2 are SGHDT and YYEEEE. V was clipped by 4 bases and J by 7 bases; unmatched bases: 17. This CDR3 is 17 amino acids long. This chain's CDR3 is CASSPAPGTGDSREQYF. CDR3 coding DNA: TGTGCCAGCAGCCCCGCCCCCGGGACAGGGGACTCGCGGGAGCAGTACTTC.

The J gene is TRBJ1-1, the V gene TRBV11-1; D call uncertain. Germline V lookup: CDR1 SGHAT, CDR2 FQDESV (reference sequence). The CDR3 sequence is 16 residues long. Between the trimmed V and J ends, which lost 4 bases and 0 bases, there was a span of 15 bases. CDR3 region: CASSSRGLSMNTEAFF. DNA for the CDR3: TGTGCCAGCAGCTCCCGAGGACTGAGCATGAACACTGAAGCTTTCTTT.

There are a few counts of this clone. V usage is TRBV6-1 and J usage is TRBJ1-5; TRBD1 matches at 8 bases. J lost 5 bases, V lost 6 bases, and 9 bases had no gene match. This CDR3 has 15 residues. CDR1 is MNHNS and CDR2 is SASEGT in the germline V gene. CDR3 residues: CASSQGTGPYQPQHF. CDR3 sequence (DNA): TGTGCCAGCAGCCAAGGGACAGGACCTTATCAGCCCCAGCATTTT.

This clone was seen only a few times. The chain carries TRBV5-4 and TRBJ1-1; 8 nucleotides match TRBD1. Germline V gives CDR1 SGHNT, CDR2 YYREEE (reference sequence). The CDR3 is 17 residues long. The junction had 8 bases not matched to a gene; V was cut back by 1 base and J by 0 bases. The CDR3 DNA reads as TGTGCCAGCAGCTTGCCTAGGACAGGGAACATGAACACTGAAGCTTTCTTT. Amino acids: CASSLPRTGNMNTEAFF.

The gene calls are TRBV6-5 and TRBJ2-1; D is unclear. The CDR3 is 13 amino acids. Germline values: CDR1 MNHEY, CDR2 SVGAGI. V lost 3 bases and J lost 5, with 8 bases in between. The CDR3: CASSYLEDNEQFF. CDR3 sequence (DNA): TGTGCCAGCAGTTATTTAGAGGACAATGAGCAGTTCTTC.

As for this clone: The sample holds other DNA sequences that translate to the same CDR3. V usage is TRBV13 and J usage is TRBJ1-3; the match to TRBD1 covers 7 bases. Germline CDR1 PRHDT, CDR2 FYEKMQ (reference sequence). The V and J ends lost 3 bases and 1 base, in that order; junction bases with no gene match: 0. The CDR3 has 14 amino acids. The CDR3 sequence is CASSFRGSGNTIYF. In DNA form, the CDR3 reads TGTGCCAGCAGCTTCAGGGGGTCTGGAAACACCATATATTTT.

This clone was picked up one time. The rearrangement links TRBV7-9 to TRBJ2-5, with TRBD1 matching 7 bases. Germline CDR1 is SEHNR and CDR2 is FQNEAQ (reference sequence). The CDR3 consists of 14 residues. V trimming: 4 bases; J trimming: 1 base; junction bases outside the gene matches: 3. This CDR3 reads CASSSRDSQETQYF. Here the CDR3 DNA reads TGTGCCAGCAGCTCCCGGGACAGCCAAGAGACCCAGTACTTC.

The chain carries TRBV5-8 and TRBJ2-5; 9 positions agree with TRBD1. V lost 0 bases, J lost 11 bases, and 5 bases stayed unmatched. The CDR3 spans 13 residues. Germline V lookup: CDR1 SGHTS, CDR2 YDEGEE. CDR3 region: CASSLVAGTGQYF. CDR3 DNA: TGTGCCAGCAGCTTGGTGGCCGGGACAGGGCAGTACTTC.

CDR3 in amino acids: CATSRMADPREKLFF. In DNA, the CDR3 is TGTGCCACCAGCAGAATGGCTGATCCCAGGGAAAAACTGTTTTTT. The rearrangement links TRBV15 to TRBJ1-4, with D unclear. Trimming cost V 2 bases and J 8 bases, with 15 bases left between them. The germline V gene has CDR1 LNHNV and CDR2 YYDKDF (reference sequence). The CDR3 sequence is 15 residues long.

The genes are TRBV28 and TRBJ2-2; 11 bases are a match to TRBD1. CDR1 is MDHEN and CDR2 is SYDVKM in the germline V gene. V lost 4 bases and J lost 7; bases outside the gene matches: 5. The CDR3 extends over 15 amino acids. The CDR3 sequence: CASSWGTGGIGELFF. The CDR3 nucleotides read TGTGCCAGCAGTTGGGGGACAGGGGGAATCGGGGAGCTGTTTTTT.

The chain employs TRBV28 and TRBJ2-3, with 9 nucleotides matching TRBD1. This CDR3 has 16 amino acids. With 5 bases clipped from V and 0 bases from J, the junction kept 6 bases outside the gene matches. CDR1 is MDHEN, CDR2 SYDVKM, per germline. The CDR3 here is CASSEPGQGSTDTQYF. Written as DNA, the CDR3 is TGTGCCAGCAGTGAACCGGGACAGGGAAGCACAGATACGCAGTATTTT.

This clone has a single count. The rearrangement joins TRBV19 to TRBJ1-5; D call uncertain. CDR1 is LNHDA, CDR2 SQIVND, per germline (reference sequence). V dropped 2 bases and J dropped 2 bases, with 10 bases sitting between them. CDR3 length: 15 residues. The CDR3 sequence is CASSIRGSGNQPQHF. The CDR3 nucleotides read TGTGCCAGTAGTATACGAGGGTCTGGCAATCAGCCCCAGCATTTT.

This chain connects TRBV30 to TRBJ2-3; TRBD2 aligns across 10 bases. J was trimmed by 5 bases and V by 2 bases; bases with no gene match: 7. This CDR3 region has 15 residues. Germline-derived CDR1 and CDR2 are GTSNPN and SVGIG (reference sequence). Written as DNA, the CDR3 is TGTGCCTGGAGTCCGAGCGGGGGGGCCGGAGATACGCAGTATTTT. It specifies CAWSPSGGAGDTQYF.

There are a few counts of this clone. CDR3 sequence: CASSADRVGEKLFF. CDR3 nucleotide sequence: TGTGCCAGCAGCGCGGACAGGGTCGGTGAAAAACTGTTTTTT. The chain links TRBV7-2 to TRBJ1-4; TRBD1 aligns across 8 bases. Trimming took 5 bases from V and 7 from J; bases not matched to a gene: 6. This CDR3 spans 14 amino acids. Germline CDR1 is SGHTA and CDR2 is FQGNSA.

The V call is TRBV11-3, the J call TRBJ1-1, with TRBD1 identical over 9 bases. Unmatched junction bases numbered 13, after V lost 7 bases and J lost 1 base. CDR1 and CDR2 from the germline V gene are SGHNT and YENEEA. This CDR3 region has 17 residues. The CDR3 coding sequence is TGTGCCAGCAACTGGCTTGAACAGGGGGCTCGGAACACTGAAGCTTTCTTT. As protein: CASNWLEQGARNTEAFF.

The V and J genes are TRBV5-1 and TRBJ1-4; 7 nucleotides match TRBD1. The V and J ends lost 4 bases and 5 bases, in that order; junction bases with no gene match: 14. The germline CDR1 and CDR2 sequences are SGHRS and YFSETQ. The CDR3 is 17 residues long. CDR3 sequence (DNA): TGCGCCAGCAGCCGGGAAACCCAGGACAGGTCAAATGAAAAACTGTTTTTT. Protein sequence: CASSRETQDRSNEKLFF.

The chain couples TRBV6-5 to TRBJ1-2; a weak D match, TRBD1 (5 bases). Germline loops: CDR1 MNHEY, CDR2 SVGAGI. Trimming pared 7 bases from V and 5 bases from J, leaving 11 bases between. This CDR3 has 12 amino acids. In DNA form, the CDR3 reads TGTGCCAGCACCGCCGGGGGATATGGCTACACCTTC. Residues: CASTAGGYGYTF.

This chain links TRBV9 with TRBJ2-3; 9 positions agree with TRBD2. CDR1 is SGDLS and CDR2 is YYNGEE in the germline V gene. CDR3 length: 18 amino acids. Trimming at V came to 0 bases and at J to 1 base, leaving 9 bases not matched to a gene. The CDR3: CASSVAFGTSIGTDTQYF. The CDR3 coding sequence is TGTGCCAGCAGCGTAGCTTTTGGGACTAGCATTGGCACAGATACGCAGTATTTT.

In its sample, this clone was seen once. The V call is TRBV19, the J call TRBJ2-2; D is unclear. There are 15 residues in the CDR3. Germline V CDR1 and CDR2: LNHDA, SQIVND (reference sequence). V lost 5 bases, J lost 0 bases, and 10 bases lay in between. CDR3 sequence reads: CASSLWASNTGELFF. The CDR3 bases are TGTGCCAGTAGTTTGTGGGCCTCGAACACCGGGGAGCTGTTTTTT.